This is a list of T cell receptor beta chains from one sample in a study of sequential checkpoint blockade in melanoma. TCRdb's copy holds only in-frame clones and misses some; the assay was immunoSEQ multiplex PCR. Of 1,500 to 2,000 clones listed, over 70% are singletons. The sample was CD8+ T cells sorted from blood (inferred from file names), taken from a patient given nivolumab and ipilimumab in sequence. The receptors here all came from a human donor with melanoma. Both conserved end residues are part of each CDR3. The D gene is left open where the match is weak. Expanded clones are given a class, and other clones once, few, many or no size at all.

J gene: TRBJ2-7; V gene: TRBV5-3; D gene: TRBD2; clone size: once; CDR3 DNA: TGTGCCAGAAGCTTGGAACTTTCCGGGACTAGCGGACCCTACGAGCAGTACTTC; CDR3 protein: CARSLELSGTSGPYEQYF
J gene: TRBJ1-5; V gene: TRBV7-9; D gene: TRBD1; clone size: .; CDR3 DNA: TGTGCCAGCAGCCGGACAGGGGATAGCAATCAGCCCCAGCATTTT; CDR3 protein: CASSRTGDSNQPQHF
J gene: TRBJ1-4; V gene: TRBV5-4; D gene: TRBD1; clone size: .; CDR3 DNA: TGTGCCAGCAGCCCGGACAGGGGGAGTGAAAAACTGTTTTTT; CDR3 protein: CASSPDRGSEKLFF
J gene: TRBJ2-7; V gene: TRBV11-1; D gene: .; clone size: .; CDR3 DNA: TGTGCCAGCAGCTTAGCGTTCGGGACATTCTACGAGCAGTACTTC; CDR3 protein: CASSLAFGTFYEQYF
J gene: TRBJ2-7; V gene: TRBV4-1; D gene: .; clone size: .; CDR3 DNA: TGCGCCAGCAGCCAAGGCAAGGGAGGGACATCTACCTACGAGCAGTACTTC; CDR3 protein: CASSQGKGGTSTYEQYF